These T cell receptor beta chains were read from a single sample in a study of blood T cell repertoires in COVID-19. Sequencing was performed with immunoSEQ multiplex PCR; in TCRdb, only in-frame clones are kept and a portion is missing. Of a few hundred thousand clones listed, about 90% are singletons. The sample comprised peripheral blood. These receptors were collected from a woman aged 30 to 39 with COVID-19, enrolled during active disease. CDR3s include the opening cysteine and the closing phenylalanine or tryptophan. A D gene is named only where the DNA matches it firmly. Size tells how often a clone was seen (once, few, many) or the class of an expanded clone, and some rows leave it out.

clone_size,j_call,v_call,d_call,cdr3_aa,cdr3_nt
.,TRBJ2-1,TRBV10-3,TRBD2,CAISEGGRAANEQFF,TGTGCCATCAGTGAAGGCGGGAGGGCCGCGAATGAGCAGTTCTTC
.,TRBJ2-7,TRBV5-4,TRBD2,CASSRTSGTSYEQYF,TGTGCCAGCAGCCGGACTAGCGGAACGTCCTACGAGCAGTACTTC
.,TRBJ1-5,TRBV2,.,CASSEAWVEGVGGHF,TGTGCCAGCAGTGAAGCATGGGTAGAGGGGGTAGGAGGACATTTT
.,TRBJ1-5,TRBV27,.,CASSDRPGINQPQHF,TGTGCCAGCAGCGACAGACCGGGTATCAATCAGCCCCAGCATTTT
.,TRBJ2-5,TRBV28,TRBD2,CASRGLAGYQETQYF,TGTGCCAGCAGGGGACTAGCGGGGTACCAAGAGACCCAGTACTTC
.,TRBJ1-5,TRBV2,TRBD1,CASRNKVTGAYQPQHF,TGTGCCAGCAGGAATAAAGTGACAGGGGCCTATCAGCCCCAGCATTTT
.,TRBJ2-3,TRBV18,TRBD2,CASSPGSGLATTDTQYF,TGTGCCAGCTCACCGGGTTCCGGACTAGCAACCACAGATACGCAGTATTTT
.,TRBJ2-7,TRBV6-2/TRBV6-3,TRBD2,CASSYAGASEQYF,TGTGCCAGCAGTTATGCGGGAGCATCCGAGCAGTACTTC
.,TRBJ2-1,TRBV4-3,.,CASSRGFNEQFF,TGCGCCAGCAGCAGGGGGTTCAATGAGCAGTTCTTC
.,TRBJ1-1,TRBV6-5,TRBD1,CASSYRTGNTEAFF,TGTGCCAGCAGTTACAGGACAGGGAACACTGAAGCTTTCTTT
.,TRBJ2-1,TRBV24-1,TRBD1,CATRAGTGDNEQFF,TGTGCCACCAGAGCCGGGACAGGGGATAATGAGCAGTTCTTC
few,TRBJ2-7,TRBV5-8,.,CASSLSPSSYEQYF,TGTGCCAGCAGCTTGAGCCCTTCTTCCTACGAGCAGTACTTC
.,TRBJ2-1,TRBV30,.,CAWSPGTQYNEQFF,TGTGCCTGGAGTCCGGGTACCCAATACAATGAGCAGTTCTTC
.,TRBJ2-2,TRBV6-2/TRBV6-3,TRBD1,CASSFRDSYTGELFF,TGTGCCAGCAGTTTCCGGGACAGTTACACCGGGGAGCTGTTTTTT
.,TRBJ1-5,TRBV27,.,CASRKESNQPQHF,TGTGCCAGCAGGAAGGAGAGCAATCAGCCCCAGCATTTT
.,TRBJ2-1,TRBV21-1,.,CASIKTRSSYNEQFF,TGTGCCAGCATCAAAACTAGAAGCTCCTACAATGAGCAGTTCTTC
.,TRBJ2-7,TRBV7-6,.,CASSLAGGEQYF,TGTGCCAGCAGCTTAGCGGGGGGAGAGCAGTACTTC
.,TRBJ2-1,TRBV7-2,TRBD2,CASSHGGRFSEQFF,TGTGCCAGCAGTCACGGCGGGAGATTCAGTGAGCAGTTCTTC
.,TRBJ1-5,TRBV15,.,CATSRQAGQPQHF,TGTGCCACCAGCAGACAGGCCGGTCAGCCCCAGCATTTT
.,TRBJ2-1,TRBV27,TRBD2,CASTNYRLAGTLPQFF,TGTGCCAGCACTAACTACCGACTAGCGGGGACCCTCCCGCAGTTCTTC
.,TRBJ2-2,TRBV14,TRBD1,CASSPDRVAGELFF,TGTGCCAGCAGCCCCGACAGGGTAGCCGGGGAGCTGTTTTTT
.,TRBJ2-7,TRBV4-3,TRBD1,CASSQDGTGYEQYF,TGCGCCAGCAGCCAAGATGGGACAGGCTACGAGCAGTACTTC
.,TRBJ2-1,TRBV6-5,.,CASSLLQRVEQFF,TGTGCCAGCAGCCTTCTCCAGCGGGTTGAGCAGTTCTTC
many,TRBJ1-3,TRBV30,.,CAWMDSGNTIYF,TGTGCCTGGATGGACAGCGGAAACACCATATATTTT
.,TRBJ2-5,TRBV3-1/TRBV3-2,TRBD1,CASSPTGGETQYF,TGTGCCAGCAGCCCGACAGGGGGCGAGACCCAGTACTTC
.,TRBJ2-5,TRBV30,.,CAWSVGQTIQETQYF,TGTGCCTGGAGTGTCGGGCAGACTATCCAAGAGACCCAGTACTTC
.,TRBJ1-5,TRBV28,TRBD1,CASNSNRGDQPQHF,TGTGCCAGCAACTCTAACAGGGGGGATCAGCCCCAGCATTTT
.,TRBJ2-3,TRBV5-3,TRBD2,CARSGRGGRAETDTQYF,TGTGCCAGAAGCGGTAGAGGCGGGAGGGCCGAGACAGATACGCAGTATTTT
.,TRBJ2-7,TRBV5-1,.,CASRDRPYEQYF,TGCGCCAGCAGGGACAGACCCTACGAGCAGTACTTC
.,TRBJ1-2,TRBV30,.,CAWSVPEGRFGYGYTF,TGTGCCTGGAGTGTACCCGAGGGTCGGTTCGGCTATGGCTACACCTTC
.,TRBJ2-5,TRBV30,TRBD2,CAWISGSDETQYF,TGTGCCTGGATTAGCGGGAGTGATGAGACCCAGTACTTC
.,TRBJ2-3,TRBV12-2,.,CASRLRKTENTDTQYF,TGTGCAAGTCGCCTACGAAAGACAGAGAACACAGATACGCAGTATTTT
.,TRBJ2-2,TRBV28,.,CAAQVLPGTGELFF,TGTGCCGCCCAGGTCCTCCCGGGGACCGGGGAGCTGTTTTTT
.,TRBJ1-2,TRBV5-1,.,CASSLVPGVRRGYTF,TGCGCCAGCAGCTTGGTTCCGGGGGTACGGCGTGGCTACACCTTC
once,TRBJ2-6,TRBV14,.,CAGGISGANVLTF,TGTGCCGGGGGGATCTCTGGGGCCAACGTCCTGACTTTC
.,TRBJ2-1,TRBV4-3,.,CASSPSHYNEQFF,TGCGCCAGCAGCCCCAGTCATTACAATGAGCAGTTCTTC
.,TRBJ1-3,TRBV30,TRBD1,CAWTTGGPGNTIYF,TGTGCCTGGACCACAGGGGGACCTGGAAACACCATATATTTT
.,TRBJ2-1,TRBV11-3,.,CASSLYRDSASGEQFF,TGTGCCAGCAGCTTATACCGGGACTCCGCCTCGGGTGAGCAGTTCTTC
.,TRBJ2-7,TRBV5-1,.,CASSLVQESSYEQYF,TGCGCCAGCAGCTTGGTTCAGGAAAGCTCCTACGAGCAGTACTTC
.,TRBJ1-5,TRBV30,.,CAWSVGRGVGGNQPQHF,TGTGCCTGGAGTGTAGGCAGGGGCGTGGGTGGAAATCAGCCCCAGCATTTT
.,TRBJ1-4,TRBV28,.,CASIGGDEKLFF,TGTGCCAGCATCGGAGGGGATGAAAAACTGTTTTTT
.,TRBJ2-7,TRBV27,.,CASSLSQGPTYEQYF,TGTGCCAGCAGTTTATCGCAGGGCCCCACCTACGAGCAGTACTTC
.,TRBJ2-7,TRBV7-8,TRBD1,CASSNRDRGYEQYF,TGTGCCAGCAGCAACCGGGACAGGGGCTACGAGCAGTACTTC
.,TRBJ1-1,TRBV18,.,CASSPPAVTVTEAFF,TGTGCCAGCTCACCACCGGCGGTAACGGTGACTGAAGCTTTCTTT
.,TRBJ2-7,TRBV10-3,.,CAISPVSSYEQYF,TGTGCCATCAGTCCGGTCTCGTCCTACGAGCAGTACTTC
.,TRBJ2-3,TRBV30,TRBD2,CAWSSLAGGVTQYF,TGTGCCTGGAGTTCACTAGCGGGAGGAGTTACGCAGTATTTT
few,TRBJ2-3,TRBV4-1,.,CASKGLRTDTQYF,TGCGCCAGCAAGGGACTTCGCACAGATACGCAGTATTTT
.,TRBJ2-4,TRBV23-1,.,CASSQSTGSKNIQYF,TGCGCCAGCAGTCAATCAACGGGTAGCAAAAACATTCAGTACTTC
.,TRBJ1-2,TRBV19,.,CASSTTQGSYTF,TGTGCCAGTAGTACCACACAGGGCAGCTACACCTTC
.,TRBJ2-5,TRBV6-1,TRBD2,CASSELAGEEETQYF,TGTGCCAGCAGTGAACTAGCGGGAGAAGAGGAGACCCAGTACTTC
.,TRBJ2-6,TRBV4-1,.,CASSEPGQRVSGANVLTF,TGCGCCAGCAGCGAACCGGGACAACGCGTCTCTGGGGCCAACGTCCTGACTTTC
.,TRBJ2-4,TRBV3-1/TRBV3-2,TRBD1,CASSKESDRGIQYF,TGTGCCAGCAGCAAAGAGTCCGACAGGGGCATTCAGTACTTC